This T cell receptor beta chain was observed in a study of cytomegalovirus exposure and HLA in healthy donors. Overall study findings and caveats: Analyzed later, association rates of TCRs varied across HLA loci, with DRB1 most and HLA-C fewest. The classifier, whose performance was assessed in both the original and validation cohorts, reportedly diagnosed cytomegalovirus status with high specificity and sensitivity. Sequence variants that were highly shared formed a cluster that was likely a sequencing artifact.

Despite likely unrecorded immune exposures, the donors were nominally healthy at the time of sampling. As for this clone: What it binds is unknown.

PCR used 60 Vbeta primers and 13 Jbeta primers. Produced via immunoSEQ multiplex PCR; TCRdb's table is partial and in-frame only. The sample holds about 140,000 clones, 66% seen once. The sequence was collected from a human donor in good health. Sequencing was performed on PBMCs.

The CDR3 here is CAISESGTANEKLFF. The CDR3 bases are TGTGCCATCAGTGAGTCGGGCACCGCTAATGAAAAACTGTTTTTT. The chain is built from TRBV10-3 and TRBJ1-4; D not certain. This CDR3 has 15 residues. Germline loops: CDR1 ENHRY, CDR2 SYGVKD. The germline V and J ends were trimmed by 0 bases and 3 bases, with 8 bases remaining between them.